This is a list of T cell receptor beta chains from one sample in a study of T cell repertoires in cytomegalovirus infection. TCRdb re-called the reads through MiXCR, storing one row per CDR3 protein. The data show approximately 1,000,000 distinct CDR3 sequences, roughly 30% seen once. These receptors have no known antigen. The starting material was cultured CD8+ T cells from PBMCs, obtained from culture after CMV antigen stimulation. The receptor set was obtained from a human donor in good health (CMV status not recorded). Some clones in this sample may be carry-over from other donors' samples. The CDR3 runs from the conserved cysteine through the conserved F or W. Fields, in order: clone size, D gene, J gene, V gene, CDR3 protein, CDR3 DNA. The D gene is left open where the match is weak. Size values are once, few and many counts, or a class for expanded clones, and some rows have none.

NA,NA,TRBJ1-2,TRBV6-1,CASSELLAGFYGYTF,TGTGCCAGCAGTGAATTGTTGGCTGGCTTTTATGGCTACACCTTC
few,NA,TRBJ1-5,TRBV27,CASSPAGYQPQHF,TGTGCCAGCAGTCCCGCGGGATATCAGCCCCAGCATTTT
NA,NA,TRBJ1-2,TRBV20-1,CSARETELYGYTF,TGCAGTGCTAGAGAGACAGAACTCTATGGCTACACCTTC
NA,NA,TRBJ1-1,TRBV5-8,CASSLADGPFRENTEAFF,TGTGCCAGCAGCTTAGCAGATGGCCCTTTTCGGGAGAACACTGAAGCTTTCTTT
NA,NA,TRBJ1-1,TRBV3-1,CASSQGIPTEAFF,TGTGCCAGCAGCCAAGGGATTCCCACTGAAGCTTTCTTT
many,TRBD1,TRBJ2-5,TRBV7-8,CASSRDRGAETQYF,TGTGCCAGCAGCCGGGACAGGGGGGCAGAGACCCAGTACTTC
many,NA,TRBJ2-2,TRBV6-1,CASSNRGGSGELFF,TGTGCCAGCAGCAACCGAGGGGGTAGCGGGGAGCTGTTTTTT
many,NA,TRBJ2-1,TRBV7-8,CASSLIGQYHNEQFF,TGTGCCAGCAGCTTGATTGGACAGTACCACAATGAGCAGTTCTTC
few,NA,TRBJ2-7,TRBV25-1,CASSEWGTGSSYEQYF,TGTGCCAGCAGTGAATGGGGGACGGGGAGCTCCTACGAGCAGTACTTC
NA,NA,TRBJ1-3,TRBV7-6,CASSLAEAVSGNTIYF,TGTGCCAGCAGCTTAGCCGAGGCGGTCTCTGGAAACACCATATATTTT
many,NA,TRBJ1-1,TRBV6-1,CASKTESGNTEAFF,TGTGCCAGCAAAACGGAGAGCGGGAACACTGAAGCTTTCTTT
many,NA,TRBJ1-5,TRBV7-6,CASSLEFGQSNQPQHF,TGTGCCAGCAGCTTAGAATTCGGACAGAGCAATCAGCCCCAGCATTTT
few,NA,TRBJ1-6,TRBV2,CASQSSYNSPLHF,TGTGCCAGCCAAAGCTCCTATAATTCACCCCTCCACTTT
NA,NA,TRBJ2-1,TRBV11-3,CASSLGTFSEQFF,TGTGCCAGCAGCTTAGGGACTTTCTCTGAGCAGTTCTTC
NA,NA,TRBJ2-5,TRBV7-9,CASSLARTRETQYF,TGTGCCAGCAGTCTAGCCCGGACGCGGGAGACCCAGTACTTC
few,NA,TRBJ2-3,TRBV2,CASSEEGRAVDTQYF,TGTGCCAGCAGTGAAGAAGGCAGGGCTGTAGATACGCAGTATTTT
NA,NA,TRBJ1-1,TRBV29-1,CSVRYRRGLPLNTEAFF,TGCAGCGTTCGGTATAGGAGGGGTCTTCCCTTGAACACTGAAGCTTTCTTT
few,NA,TRBJ2-7,TRBV19,CASTPGSSYEQYF,TGTGCCAGTACTCCGGGGAGCTCCTACGAGCAGTACTTC
NA,TRBD1,TRBJ2-3,TRBV6-1,CASSYGVSGRTGQVNTDTQYF,TGTGCCAGCAGTTACGGGGTTTCGGGGCGTACAGGACAGGTGAACACAGATACGCAGTATTTT
NA,NA,TRBJ2-3,TRBV4-1,CASSPGVMGTDTQYF,TGCGCCAGCAGCCCCGGGGTTATGGGTACAGATACGCAGTATTTT
NA,NA,TRBJ1-1,TRBV27,CASSLEAGDTEAFF,TGTGCCAGCAGTTTAGAGGCGGGGGACACTGAAGCTTTCTTT